This T cell receptor beta chain was observed in a study of blood T cells in healthy people across ages. V lost 0 bases, J lost 4 bases, and 9 bases lay in between. The germline gives CDR1 MGHRA, CDR2 YSYEKL. This CDR3 region has 14 residues. Next came a second PCR, run for about 6 to 11 cycles, which used a sample-barcoded 5' primer along with a J-beta primer mix. TCRdb passed the 5' RACE reads through MiXCR, listing each CDR3 protein once. The sample consists of about a million distinct CDR3 sequences, roughly 43% of them appearing once. What was sequenced was blood. V usage is TRBV4-1 and J usage is TRBJ1-2; D is undetermined. This receptor was taken from a man aged 30-40 years in good health. As DNA, the CDR3 is TGCGCCAGCAGCCAAGAGGCCAGCTTCTATGGCTACACCTTC. This codes for CASSQEASFYGYTF.